The 13 T cell receptor beta chains below were found in one sample sequenced in a study of post-analysis software for immune sequencing data. Findings and limits, study-wide: With TRBV5-6, TRBV5-1 and TRBV20-1 included, about five TRBV segments were more frequent in patients than in controls.

Unique molecular identifiers were carried by the TCR beta cDNA libraries. TCRdb redid the calling of the PCR reads with MiXCR, one entry per CDR3 protein. The data show over 700,000 distinct CDR3 sequences, around 27% seen once. What these receptors recognize is not known. Sequenced: blood. The receptor source for this set is a girl between 10 and 17 years old with multiple sclerosis.

This clonotype came up a few times. The rearrangement joins TRBV20-1 to TRBJ2-1, with 14 bases matching TRBD2. The trim removed 5 bases at V and 4 bases at J, leaving 13 bases unmatched. CDR1 DFQATT and CDR2 SNEGSKA come from the germline V gene (reference sequence). CDR3 size: 18 residues. The CDR3 DNA follows: TGCAGTGCTGAGCCCCCGGGGACTAGCGGGAGTGGGTACAATGAGCAGTTCTTC. It specifies CSAEPPGTSGSGYNEQFF.

This clonotype appeared a few times. The chain couples TRBV7-9 to TRBJ2-5; 7 bases fit TRBD1. The CDR3 contains 15 residues. CDR1 is SEHNR, CDR2 FQNEAQ, per germline (reference sequence). Germline trimming cut 4 bases from V and 2 bases from J; bases unmatched to any gene: 7. For the CDR3, the DNA is TGTGCCAGCAGCTCGGGACAGCGGACTCAAGAGACCCAGTACTTC. It translates to CASSSGQRTQETQYF. The full variable domain, its missing parts supplied by reference TRBV7-9 and TRBJ2-5, is DTGVSQNPRHKITKRGQNVTFRCDPISEHNRLYWYRQTLGQGPEFLTYFQNEAQLEKSRLLSDRFSAERPKGSFSTLEIQRTEQGDSAMYLCASSSGQRTQETQYFGPGTRLLVL.

The chain couples TRBV28 to TRBJ2-2; 8 nucleotides align to TRBD1. The CDR3 runs 16 residues. Germline V gives CDR1 MDHEN, CDR2 SYDVKM. V trimming: 6 bases; J trimming: 0 bases; junction bases outside the gene matches: 6. The CDR3 DNA reads TGTGCCAGCAGCGCCCAGGGGGCCGCGAACACCGGGGAGCTGTTTTTT. Its protein is CASSAQGAANTGELFF.

V and J are TRBV14 and TRBJ1-1; D possibly corresponds to TRBD1 (5 bases). Per the germline V gene, CDR1 is SGHDN and CDR2 is FVKESK. Trimming pared 0 bases from V and 3 bases from J, leaving 8 bases between. The CDR3 contains 14 residues. The CDR3, as DNA: TGTGCCAGCAGCCAAGATGGGGGGTACACTGAAGCTTTCTTT. It encodes CASSQDGGYTEAFF.

The V gene is TRBV9, the J gene TRBJ2-7; D perhaps matches TRBD2 (5 bases). The germline V and J ends were trimmed by 0 bases and 3 bases, with 13 bases remaining between them. This CDR3 has 15 residues. From germline, CDR1 is SGDLS and CDR2 YYNGEE. The CDR3 here is CASSVDAAAGYEQYF. For the CDR3, the DNA is TGTGCCAGCAGCGTAGACGCGGCGGCGGGCTACGAGCAGTACTTC.

In its sample, this clonotype was seen a few times. The V gene is TRBV20-1, the J gene TRBJ2-1; D unresolved. The V and J ends lost 3 bases and 6 bases respectively, with 15 bases between them. The CDR3 length is 14 residues. CDR1 and CDR2 (germline): DFQATT, SNEGSKA (reference sequence). The CDR3 region has the DNA TGCAGTGCTAGGGTTGGTGGCGGATCCAATGAGCAGTTCTTC. This sequence encodes CSARVGGGSNEQFF.

J is TRBJ2-5 and V is TRBV5-1, with a weak D call TRBD2 (5 bases). The CDR3 spans 16 residues. CDR1 and CDR2 from the germline V gene are SGHRS and YFSETQ. Trimming cost V 2 bases and J 11 bases, with 25 bases left between them. CDR3 loop: CASSLQPALDYNEQYF. CDR3 in DNA: TGCGCCAGCAGCTTACAACCTGCCTTAGACTACAATGAGCAGTACTTC.

V and J are TRBV20-1 and TRBJ2-4; the match to TRBD1 covers 10 bases. Germline CDR1 and CDR2: DFQATT and SNEGSKA (reference sequence). Unmatched junction bases numbered 8, after V lost 3 bases and J lost 6 bases. The CDR3 loop spans 15 amino acids. The CDR3 spells CSASQGGTGANIQYF. In DNA, the CDR3 is TGCAGTGCTAGTCAGGGGGGGACAGGGGCAAACATTCAGTACTTC.

This clonotype was seen ten or more times. V is TRBV5-1 and J is TRBJ1-2, with D uncertain. The germline gives CDR1 SGHRS, CDR2 YFSETQ. This CDR3 comprises 12 residues. V lost 4 bases to trimming and J lost 4 bases, with 8 bases between them. CDR3 DNA: TGCGCCAGCAGCGAAACAACCTATGGCTACACCTTC. It codes for CASSETTYGYTF.

The chain joins TRBV3-1 to TRBJ1-2; the D is unclear. The CDR3 contains 13 residues. Germline lookup yields CDR1 LGHDT and CDR2 YNNKEL (reference sequence). The V and J ends lost 9 bases and 0 bases respectively, with 11 bases between them. The CDR3 sequence is CARLRGANYGYTF. CDR3 in DNA: TGTGCCAGACTCCGGGGAGCTAACTATGGCTACACCTTC.

Only a few counts were recorded for this clonotype. This chain connects TRBV29-1 to TRBJ1-2, with TRBD1 matching over 8 bases. This CDR3 spans 15 amino acids. CDR1 and CDR2 from the germline V gene are SQVTM and ANQGSEA. The junction had 14 bases not matched to a gene; V was cut back by 4 bases and J by 7 bases. For the CDR3, the DNA is TGCAGCGTTGGGGAACGGACAGGGAAGATGGGTGGCTACACCTTC. It yields the protein CSVGERTGKMGGYTF.

Concerning this clonotype itself: A much larger clone is a single base away; this may be a read error. The J gene is TRBJ1-2, the V gene TRBV20-1, with D possibly TRBD1 on 6 matching bases. The CDR3 is 11 residues long. Looked up from germline, CDR1 is DFQATT and CDR2 is SNEGSKA (reference sequence). V lost 5 bases to trimming and J lost 12 bases, with 16 bases between them. The CDR3 is CSAVRDNGHTF. CDR3 nucleotide sequence: TGCAGTGCTGTCCGGGACAACGGCCACACCTTC.

In its sample, this clonotype was seen a few times. The genes are TRBV20-1 and TRBJ2-1; 11 bases match TRBD2. V dropped 6 bases and J dropped 10; count of bases not matched to a gene: 11. Germline V gene sequence: CDR1 DFQATT, CDR2 SNEGSKA (reference sequence). This CDR3 spans 14 amino acids. CDR3 nucleotides: TGCAGTGCCCCGACTAGCGGGGATTTGGCCGAGCAGTTCTTC. This encodes CSAPTSGDLAEQFF.